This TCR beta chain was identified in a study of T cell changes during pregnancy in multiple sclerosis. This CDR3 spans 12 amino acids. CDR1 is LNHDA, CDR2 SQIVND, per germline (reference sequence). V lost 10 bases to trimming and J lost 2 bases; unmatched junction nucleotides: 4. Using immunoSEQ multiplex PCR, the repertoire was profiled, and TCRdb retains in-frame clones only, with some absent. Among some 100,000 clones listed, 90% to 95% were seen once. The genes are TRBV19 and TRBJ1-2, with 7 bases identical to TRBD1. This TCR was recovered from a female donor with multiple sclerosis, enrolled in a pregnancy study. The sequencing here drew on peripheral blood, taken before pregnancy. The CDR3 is CATRQGNYGYTF. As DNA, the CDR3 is TGTGCCACTCGACAGGGCAACTATGGCTACACCTTC.